A single T cell receptor (beta chain) is shown here with its context. No antigen is known for it. This entry comes from a study of CD8+ T cells in alopecia areata. Study-wide results and limits: Mice showed clearer TCR sharing than patients did, a gap that was possibly HLA-related.

RNA was extracted and reverse transcribed into cDNA as the sequencing template. TCRdb's table, derived via immunoSEQ multiplex PCR, lists solely in-frame clones and lacks some. The repertoire holds about 110,000 clones, with 45% to 70% as singletons. This CDR3 contains 16 residues. The V and J ends lost 5 bases and 2 bases respectively, with 16 bases between them. Germline assignment: CDR1 SGHAT and CDR2 FQDESV (reference sequence). Sequencing input: CD8+ T cells sorted from blood. The TCR sequence derives from a human donor in good health. The rearrangement uses TRBV11-1 and TRBJ2-1; D not resolved. This chain's CDR3 is CASSLDRQYTYNEQFF. The CDR3 DNA is TGTGCCAGCAGCCTAGACCGCCAATATACCTACAATGAGCAGTTCTTC. Complete variable domain (other parts from reference TRBV11-1 and TRBJ2-1): EAEVAQSPRYKITEKSQAVAFWCDPISGHATLYWYRQILGQGPELLVQFQDESVVDDSQLPKDRFSAERLKGVDSTLKIQPAELGDSAMYLCASSLDRQYTYNEQFFGPGTRLTVL.